This T cell receptor (beta chain) is drawn from a study of response to subunit inactivated influenza vaccine. This clonotype was seen repeatedly, ten times or more. Each CDR3 protein gets one entry after TCRdb re-called the RT-PCR reads with MiXCR. The data show 500,000 or so distinct CDR3 sequences, 16% seen once. Germline V gene data show CDR1 as SGDLS and CDR2 as YYNGEE. The CDR3 sequence is 18 residues long. V gave up 2 bases and J gave up 4 bases; unmatched junction bases: 9. Sequencing was performed on CD4+ T cells sorted from PBMCs, taken around 25 months after vaccination. The gene calls are TRBV9 and TRBJ2-3; TRBD2 aligns across 14 bases. This clonotype originated in a man aged 45 to 70 who received an inactivated influenza vaccine. The CDR3, as DNA: TGTGCCAGCAGCGTCACCCCGGGACTAGCGGGAGATGCAGATACGCAGTATTTT. It encodes CASSVTPGLAGDADTQYF.